This entry concerns a single T cell receptor beta chain. Its cognate antigen is unknown. This sample is part of a study of cytomegalovirus exposure and HLA in healthy donors. Study details: An analysis done earlier identified fewer than 140 million unique TCR beta sequences from 150 million to 200 million T cells. Overall study results and limits: The majority of TCR sequences were rare, yet some public TCRs appeared in many donors. Reports state that TCR beta sequences accurately predicted most subjects' HLA-A and HLA-B alleles.

A multiplex PCR was run with 60 Vbeta primers and 13 Jbeta primers. The data were produced by immunoSEQ multiplex PCR, yet TCRdb's version contains in-frame clones alone and is incomplete. Counted here are about 180,000 clones, around 80% occurring once; the ten biggest clones make up about 3.8%. The sequencing input was PBMCs. The source of this sequence is an older woman in good health and CMV-seropositive.

CDR3 nucleotide sequence: TGTGCCTGGAGTGAGACAGGGAATCAGCCCCAGCATTTT. Translating gives CAWSETGNQPQHF. This sequence joins TRBV30 and TRBJ1-5, with TRBD1 matching over 7 bases. Germline-derived CDR1 and CDR2 are GTSNPN and SVGIG (reference sequence). The CDR3 contains 13 residues. Trimming took 1 base from V and 4 from J; bases not matched to a gene: 1.